The entry below gives a single TCR beta chain sequence along with its context. Its antigen is undetermined. Trimming cost V 5 bases and J 0 bases, with 17 bases left between them. Germline CDR1 is SGHTA and CDR2 is FQGNSA. The CDR3 length is 16 residues. These data originate in a study of CD8+ T cells in alopecia areata. Findings of the study overall: Many expanded lesional clones persisted in scalp and blood during tofacitinib.

The treatment is: oral pan-JAK inhibitor, 5-10 mg twice daily. Once RNA had been extracted, it was reverse transcribed into cDNA to act as the sequencing template. Measured with immunoSEQ multiplex PCR; TCRdb has only the in-frame clones, and not every one. The sample lists about 190,000 clones; around 60% were seen once. J is TRBJ2-7 and V is TRBV7-2, with D perhaps matching TRBD1 (5 bases). The clonotype originates from a human donor with alopecia areata. The sample in question was CD4+ T cells sorted from blood, obtained at week 4, from a patient treated with tofacitinib. The CDR3 DNA reads as TGTGCCAGCAGCCCTACCACCGGACACAACTCCTACGAGCAGTACTTC. Translating it yields CASSPTTGHNSYEQYF.